Following are 26 T cell receptor beta chains from one sample sequenced in a study of OX40 agonist ivuxolimab in advanced cancers. The library was produced with the immunoSEQ multiplex PCR assay. This immuneACCESS table, as held by TCRdb, lists in-frame sequences with V and J called but not all clones. Of the missing ones, under half trace to an unresolved V gene in checked studies; the others have no known cause. In all, the sample holds more than 15,000 clones, and just under 80% of those were seen once. The biggest ten clones account for 25% to 30% of the sample. The source material was CD4+ or CD8+ T cells sorted from blood, sampled in a trial of the OX40 agonist ivuxolimab. Receptor source: an adult with an advanced solid tumor such as melanoma, head and neck, liver or kidney cancer.

The chain combines TRBV6-6 with TRBJ2-3; 9 nucleotides agree with TRBD2. CDR1 and CDR2 (germline): MNHNY, SVGAGI (reference sequence). V shed 8 bases and J 4 bases; nucleotides not matched to a gene: 7. The CDR3 covers 14 residues. The CDR3 nucleotides are TGTGCCAGCGGAGCTAGCGGGATCGCAGATACGCAGTATTTT. This translates into CASGASGIADTQYF.

The chain links TRBV27 to TRBJ2-7; 14 nucleotides line up with TRBD2. The CDR3 runs to 14 residues. The V gene end was trimmed by 6 bases and the J gene end by 6 bases; junction bases not matched to a gene: 4. Germline CDR1 MNHEY, CDR2 SMNVEV (reference sequence). CDR3 in amino acids: CASSPGLAGVEQYF. CDR3 in DNA: TGTGCCAGCAGCCCGGGACTAGCGGGAGTCGAGCAGTACTTC.

With regard to this clone: One end of the junction fails to match germline, which may point to a read error. DNA of the CDR3: TGTGCCAGACAGGCTAACACTGGAGCTTTCTTT. Its translation is CARQANTGAFF. V gene TRBV2 combines with J gene TRBJ1-1; TRBD1 might be the D (5 bases). Germline CDR1 SNHLY, CDR2 FYNNEI. This CDR3 is built from 11 residues.

The chain recombines TRBV28 with TRBJ1-2; perhaps TRBD1 as D (5 bases). Between the trimmed V and J ends, which lost 6 bases and 3 bases, there was a span of 11 bases. The CDR3 spans 13 residues. Germline CDR1 reads MDHEN; CDR2 reads SYDVKM. CDR3 coding DNA: TGTGCCAGCAGGGGGGTTTTGTACTATGGCTACACCTTC. Its protein is CASRGVLYYGYTF.

V usage is TRBV27 and J usage is TRBJ2-5, with D possibly matching TRBD2 (7 bases). V lost 2 bases and J 4 bases, leaving 11 bases between the germline ends. Germline V gives CDR1 MNHEY, CDR2 SMNVEV (reference sequence). The CDR3 is made up of 14 amino acids. Written as DNA, the CDR3 is TGTGCCAGCAGTTTAGCGGGGGCTGGAGAGACCCAGTACTTC. Translation: CASSLAGAGETQYF.

The chain has TRBV6-5 and TRBJ1-6, with D tentatively TRBD1 (6 bases). The ends were cut back, 6 bases at V and 6 bases at J, with 9 bases in the middle. Germline-derived CDR1 and CDR2 are MNHEY and SVGAGI. The CDR3 spans 13 residues. CDR3 DNA sequence: TGTGCCAGCAGCCTACAGGGTAATTCACCCCTCCACTTT. Its translation: CASSLQGNSPLHF.

V and J are TRBV9 and TRBJ2-1; possibly TRBD2 for D (6 bases). CDR1 SGDLS and CDR2 YYNGEE come from the germline V gene. Trimming pared 4 bases from V and 1 base from J, leaving 12 bases between. This CDR3 spans 15 amino acids. The CDR3 loop reads CASSFRRGSYNEQFF. The CDR3 nucleotides read TGTGCCAGCAGCTTTCGGCGGGGTTCCTACAATGAGCAGTTCTTC.

The genes are TRBV6-1 and TRBJ2-5; D gene ambiguous. V was clipped by 6 bases and J by 4 bases, with 15 bases between them. Germline loops: CDR1 MNHNS, CDR2 SASEGT. CDR3 length: 14 residues. The CDR3 region has the DNA TGTGCCAGCAGGCCCCCCATCAGGAGAGAGACCCAGTACTTC. Translating it yields CASRPPIRRETQYF.

The V gene is TRBV5-6, the J gene TRBJ2-7; D gene uncertain. Germline CDR1 reads SGHDT; CDR2 reads YYEEEE. This CDR3 region has 15 residues. Trimming took off 4 bases at V and 7 bases at J, with 21 bases between the two ends. The CDR3 nucleotides are TGTGCCAGCAGCCTAAGTCCTAAGCCCCATTGGGAGCAGTACTTC. Amino acids: CASSLSPKPHWEQYF.

This clone qualifies as large. This chain uses TRBV7-9 with TRBJ1-5; D remains unclear. V lost 4 bases and J lost 0, with 4 bases in between. The CDR3 spans 13 residues. From germline, CDR1 is SEHNR and CDR2 FQNEAQ (reference sequence). The CDR3: CASSYGSNQPQHF. The CDR3 coding sequence is TGTGCCAGCAGCTACGGTAGCAATCAGCCCCAGCATTTT.

The J gene is TRBJ2-2, the V gene TRBV7-8; a weak D match, TRBD1 (5 bases). Trimming took off 5 bases at V and 4 bases at J, with 14 bases between the two ends. The CDR3 sequence is 15 residues long. Germline lookup yields CDR1 SGHVS and CDR2 FQNEAQ. The CDR3 DNA reads TGTGCCAGCAGCCTGACAGTCCTGGGCACCGGGGAGCTGTTTTTT. Amino acids: CASSLTVLGTGELFF.

The chain carries TRBV9 and TRBJ1-3; possibly TRBD1 for D (6 bases). Germline V CDR1 and CDR2: SGDLS, YYNGEE. The V end lost 4 bases, the J end lost 0 bases, and 14 bases lay between the germline ends. This CDR3 region has 16 residues. In DNA form, the CDR3 reads TGTGCCAGCAGCCCCCCCCCAGGGGCCTCTGGAAACACCATATATTTT. Protein sequence: CASSPPPGASGNTIYF.

The V call is TRBV9, the J call TRBJ2-1; D perhaps matches TRBD2 (6 bases). V gave up 4 bases and J gave up 3 bases, with 11 bases separating them. The V gene's germline CDR1 is SGDLS and CDR2 YYNGEE. The CDR3 runs 14 residues. CDR3 in amino acids: CASSTWDFYNEQFF. In nucleotides, the CDR3 is TGTGCCAGCAGCACTTGGGACTTCTACAATGAGCAGTTCTTC.

The chain links TRBV25-1 to TRBJ2-1; D gene uncertain. Trimming shortened V by 3 bases and J by 3 bases, and 9 bases separated the two germline ends. Looked up from germline, CDR1 is MGHDK and CDR2 is SYGVNS. There are 14 residues in the CDR3. CDR3: CASSDPGHYNEQFF. The CDR3 DNA follows: TGTGCCAGCAGTGACCCCGGGCACTACAATGAGCAGTTCTTC.

A single count supports this clone. V is TRBV11-2 and J is TRBJ2-5, with 12 bases identical to TRBD1. Unmatched junction bases numbered 5, after V lost 4 bases and J lost 5 bases. CDR3 length equals 15 residues. In germline, CDR1 is SGHAT, CDR2 FQNNGV. The chain's CDR3 is CASSSGQGASETQYF. CDR3 nucleotides: TGTGCCAGCAGCTCGGGACAGGGGGCATCGGAGACCCAGTACTTC.

This chain joins TRBV4-3 and TRBJ2-3; maybe TRBD2 (5 bases). The CDR3 covers 16 residues. Germline V CDR1 and CDR2: LGHNA, YSLEER. Trimming left V 0 bases short and J 2 bases short, with 12 bases between. CDR3 in DNA: TGCGCCAGCAGCCAAGATGTAGCGTCAGTCACAGATACGCAGTATTTT. Amino acid sequence: CASSQDVASVTDTQYF.

The chain uses TRBV12-2 and TRBJ2-3; the table's D call, TRBD1, was not checked against the DNA. TRBV12-2 is marked as a pseudogene. There are 19 residues in the CDR3. This chain's CDR3 is CASRARFRQGAPSTDTQYF. CDR3 DNA: TGTGCAAGTCGCGCTAGGTTCCGACAGGGGGCCCCTAGCACAGATACGCAGTATTTT.

V is TRBV27 and J is TRBJ1-5; 7 bases match TRBD1. Trimming took 6 bases from V and 2 from J; bases not matched to a gene: 7. The CDR3 runs 15 residues. Germline values: CDR1 MNHEY, CDR2 SMNVEV (reference sequence). In DNA form, the CDR3 reads TGTGCCAGCAGCCTTACAGGGGCCGGCAATCAGCCCCAGCATTTT. Translating gives CASSLTGAGNQPQHF.

The gene calls are TRBV7-9 and TRBJ2-5; no definite D call. The ends were cut back, 5 bases at V and 5 bases at J, with 24 bases in the middle. Looked up from germline, CDR1 is SEHNR and CDR2 is FQNEAQ (reference sequence). The CDR3 consists of 17 residues. The CDR3: CASSPRMRYRVVETQYF. The CDR3 coding sequence is TGTGCCAGCAGCCCTCGGATGAGATATCGGGTGGTGGAGACCCAGTACTTC.

The chain links TRBV7-3 to TRBJ2-3, with 8 bases matching TRBD1. The length of the CDR3 is 16 residues. V lost 2 bases and J lost 3; bases outside the gene matches: 7. In germline, CDR1 is SGHTA, CDR2 FQGTGA. CDR3 protein: CASSLDRGLGTDTQYF. The DNA for the CDR3 is TGTGCCAGCAGCTTAGACAGGGGTCTCGGGACAGATACGCAGTATTTT. The variable domain in full, completed from reference TRBV7-3 and TRBJ2-3, reads GAGVSQTPSNKVTEKGKYVELRCDPISGHTALYWYRQSLGQGPEFLIYFQGTGAADDSGLPNDRFFAVRPEGSVSTLKIQRTERGDSAVYLCASSLDRGLGTDTQYFGPGTRLTVL.

The chain combines TRBV28 with TRBJ2-2; 12 positions agree with TRBD2. Trimming cost V 6 bases and J 7 bases; bases outside gene matches: 6. The germline V gene has CDR1 MDHEN and CDR2 SYDVKM. This CDR3 has 15 amino acids. The CDR3 reads CASSQTSGSHGELFF. CDR3 DNA sequence: TGTGCCAGCAGCCAGACTAGCGGGAGTCACGGGGAGCTGTTTTTT.

This clone was seen more than once but under ten times. The CDR3 is CASSYHVRDYEQYF. CDR3 nucleotides: TGTGCCAGCAGTTACCACGTCAGGGATTACGAGCAGTACTTC. This sequence joins TRBV6-6 and TRBJ2-7, with D possibly being TRBD1 (5 bases). The length of the CDR3 is 14 residues. Between the trimmed V and J ends, which lost 2 bases and 4 bases, there was a span of 12 bases. The germline V gene has CDR1 MNHNY and CDR2 SVGAGI (reference sequence).

This clone occurred once. The CDR3 region is CASRDGQGAISNQPQHF. Written as DNA, the CDR3 is TGTGCCAGCAGGGACGGACAGGGGGCAATCAGCAATCAGCCCCAGCATTTT. This sequence joins TRBV28 and TRBJ1-5; 11 bases are a match to TRBD1. The CDR3 runs to 17 residues. The germline V gene has CDR1 MDHEN and CDR2 SYDVKM. V shed 6 bases and J 1 base; nucleotides not matched to a gene: 8.

This chain connects TRBV5-6 to TRBJ2-3; tentative D call: TRBD2 (5 bases). CDR3 length equals 13 residues. Germline V gene data show CDR1 as SGHDT and CDR2 as YYEEEE. V gave up 0 bases and J gave up 4 bases, with 6 bases separating them. The CDR3 region has the DNA TGTGCCAGCAGCTTGGGGGGAGCAGATACGCAGTATTTT. It is translated as CASSLGGADTQYF.

This chain joins TRBV7-9 and TRBJ2-6; TRBD1 agrees at 7 bases. Germline lookup yields CDR1 SEHNR and CDR2 FQNEAQ (reference sequence). The V and J ends lost 2 bases and 0 bases, in that order; junction bases with no gene match: 7. The CDR3 loop spans 18 amino acids. This CDR3 reads CASSLSQGVRSGANVLTF. In DNA form, the CDR3 reads TGTGCCAGCAGCTTAAGTCAGGGGGTGCGCTCTGGGGCCAACGTCCTGACTTTC. The variable domain in full, completed from reference TRBV7-9 and TRBJ2-6, reads DTGVSQNPRHKITKRGQNVTFRCDPISEHNRLYWYRQTLGQGPEFLTYFQNEAQLEKSRLLSDRFSAERPKGSFSTLEIQRTEQGDSAMYLCASSLSQGVRSGANVLTFGAGSRLTVL.

The chain has TRBV4-1 and TRBJ2-3; 12 bases are shared with TRBD2. The germline gives CDR1 MGHRA, CDR2 YSYEKL. CDR3 length: 18 residues. Unmatched junction bases numbered 6, after V lost 0 bases and J lost 2 bases. Here the CDR3 reads CASSQEGLAGGHTDTQYF. In nucleotides, the CDR3 is TGCGCCAGCAGCCAAGAAGGGCTAGCGGGAGGGCACACAGATACGCAGTATTTT.